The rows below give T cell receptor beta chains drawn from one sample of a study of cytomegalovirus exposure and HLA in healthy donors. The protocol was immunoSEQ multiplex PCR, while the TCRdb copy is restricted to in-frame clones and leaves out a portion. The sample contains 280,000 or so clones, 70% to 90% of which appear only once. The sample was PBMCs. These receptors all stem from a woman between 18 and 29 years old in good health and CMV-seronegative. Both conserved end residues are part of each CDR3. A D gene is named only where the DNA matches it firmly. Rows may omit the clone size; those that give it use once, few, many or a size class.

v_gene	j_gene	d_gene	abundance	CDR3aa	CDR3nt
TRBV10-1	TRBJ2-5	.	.	CASSDRRGQETQYF	TGCGCCAGCAGTGACCGGAGGGGCCAAGAGACCCAGTACTTC
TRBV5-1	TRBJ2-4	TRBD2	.	CASSLGLAGKNIQYF	TGCGCCAGCAGCTTGGGACTAGCGGGCAAAAACATTCAGTACTTC
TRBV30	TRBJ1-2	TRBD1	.	CAWSSQGQGAQGYTF	TGTGCCTGGAGTTCCCAGGGACAGGGGGCGCAAGGCTACACCTTC
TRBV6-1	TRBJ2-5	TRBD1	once	CASRRQGDQETQYF	TGTGCCAGCCGGAGACAGGGGGACCAAGAGACCCAGTACTTC
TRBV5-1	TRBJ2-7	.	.	CASSPQAHSYEQYF	TGCGCCAGCAGCCCACAGGCCCACTCCTACGAGCAGTACTTC
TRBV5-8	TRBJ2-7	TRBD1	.	CASPTRTGTVPYEQYF	TGTGCCAGCCCGACCAGGACAGGGACAGTCCCTTACGAGCAGTACTTC
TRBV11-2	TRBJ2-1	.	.	CASSLDRWQFF	TGTGCCAGCAGCTTAGACAGGTGGCAGTTCTTC
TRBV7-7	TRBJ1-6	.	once	CASSLGLGDNSPLHF	TGTGCTAGCAGTTTAGGTCTGGGAGATAATTCCCCCCTCCACTTT
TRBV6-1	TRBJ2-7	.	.	CASSEFLEQYF	TGTGCCAGCAGTGAATTTCTCGAGCAGTACTTC
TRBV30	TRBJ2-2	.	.	CAWTRDTGELFF	TGTGCCTGGACCAGGGATACCGGGGAGCTGTTTTTT
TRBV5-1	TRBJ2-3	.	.	CASSLGGASTDTQYF	TGCGCCAGCAGCTTGGGTGGGGCTAGCACAGATACGCAGTATTTT
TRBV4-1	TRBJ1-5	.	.	CASSQIHPQGSNQPQHF	TGCGCCAGCAGCCAAATACACCCACAGGGAAGCAATCAGCCCCAGCATTTT
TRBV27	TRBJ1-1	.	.	CASSLGGAGTEAFF	TGTGCCAGCAGTTTGGGGGGGGCGGGCACTGAAGCTTTCTTT
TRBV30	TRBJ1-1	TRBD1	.	CAWSVGKWGQTSNTEAFF	TGTGCCTGGAGTGTAGGAAAATGGGGACAGACATCGAACACTGAAGCTTTCTTT
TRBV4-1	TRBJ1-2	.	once	CASSTGPSQNYGYTF	TGCGCCAGCAGCACAGGGCCCTCACAAAACTATGGCTACACCTTC
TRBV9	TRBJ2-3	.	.	CASSVRTDTQYF	TGTGCCAGCAGCGTACGGACAGATACGCAGTATTTT
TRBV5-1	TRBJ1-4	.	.	CASSPLTPEKLFF	TGCGCCAGCAGCCCTTTGACACCAGAAAAACTGTTTTTT
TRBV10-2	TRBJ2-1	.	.	CASSDPVNEQFF	TGCGCCAGCAGTGATCCCGTCAATGAGCAGTTCTTC
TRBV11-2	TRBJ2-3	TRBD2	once	CASSLARSGGDTQYF	TGTGCCAGCAGCTTAGCGAGGTCGGGGGGAGATACGCAGTATTTT
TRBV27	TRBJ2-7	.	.	CASSLTGQNYEQYF	TGTGCCAGCAGTTTAACCGGACAGAACTACGAGCAGTACTTC
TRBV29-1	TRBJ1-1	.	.	CSAGGGGNTEAFF	TGCAGCGCAGGCGGCGGGGGTAACACTGAAGCTTTCTTT
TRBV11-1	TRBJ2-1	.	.	CASSSPPSLIKGEQFF	TGTGCCAGCAGCTCCCCCCCTAGCTTGATTAAGGGTGAGCAGTTCTTC
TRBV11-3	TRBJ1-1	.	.	CASQGSPNTEAFF	TGTGCCAGCCAGGGCAGCCCGAACACTGAAGCTTTCTTT
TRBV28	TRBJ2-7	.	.	CASSSHALSAGYEQYF	TGTGCCAGCAGTTCCCACGCTCTATCAGCAGGTTACGAGCAGTACTTC
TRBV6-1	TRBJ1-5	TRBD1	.	CASLGTGYQPQHF	TGTGCCAGCCTCGGGACAGGCTATCAGCCCCAGCATTTT
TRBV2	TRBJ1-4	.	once	CATDTGLGEKLFF	TGTGCCACCGACACAGGGCTCGGAGAAAAACTGTTTTTT
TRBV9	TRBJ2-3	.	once	CASSVGPGTSTGTQYF	TGTGCCAGCAGCGTAGGACCGGGGACATCTACGGGTACGCAGTATTTT
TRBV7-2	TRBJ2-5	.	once	CASSPQETQYF	TGTGCCAGCAGCCCGCAGGAGACCCAGTACTTC
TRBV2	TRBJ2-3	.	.	CASSRWTATDTQYF	TGTGCCAGCAGCCGATGGACAGCCACAGATACGCAGTATTTT
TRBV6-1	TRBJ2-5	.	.	CASSEVDRDQYF	TGTGCCAGCAGTGAAGTGGATCGGGACCAGTACTTC
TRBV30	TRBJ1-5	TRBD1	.	CAWRPQGAVNQPQHF	TGTGCCTGGAGACCCCAGGGGGCCGTGAATCAGCCCCAGCATTTT
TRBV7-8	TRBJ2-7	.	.	CASSLGGTSGDSYEQYF	TGTGCCAGCAGCTTGGGTGGGACGTCGGGGGACTCCTACGAGCAGTACTTC
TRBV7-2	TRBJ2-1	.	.	CASSRGTVAYNEQFF	TGTGCCAGCAGCCGGGGGACGGTAGCCTACAATGAGCAGTTCTTC
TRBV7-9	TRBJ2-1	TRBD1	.	CASSEKTGYNEQFF	TGTGCCAGCAGCGAGAAGACAGGGTACAATGAGCAGTTCTTC
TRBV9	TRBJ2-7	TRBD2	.	CASSVAGGGIYEQYF	TGTGCCAGCAGCGTAGCTGGCGGGGGGATCTACGAGCAGTACTTC
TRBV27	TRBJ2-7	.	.	CASSPGHGYEQYF	TGTGCCAGCAGTCCGGGACATGGCTACGAGCAGTACTTC
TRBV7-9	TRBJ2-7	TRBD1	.	CASSRGTGEIYEQYF	TGTGCCAGCAGCCGTGGGACAGGGGAGATCTACGAGCAGTACTTC
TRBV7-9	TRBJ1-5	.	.	CSSRSGNQPQHF	TGTTCCAGCAGATCGGGGAATCAGCCCCAGCATTTT
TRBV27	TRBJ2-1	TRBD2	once	CASSLDPSGVLFEQFF	TGTGCCAGCAGTTTAGACCCTAGCGGGGTCCTCTTTGAGCAGTTCTTC
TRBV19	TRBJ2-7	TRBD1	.	CASSLRQGASYEQYF	TGTGCCAGTAGTCTCCGACAGGGCGCTTCGTACGAGCAGTACTTC
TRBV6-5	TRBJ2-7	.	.	CASKLTRGDYEQYF	TGTGCCAGCAAACTCACCAGGGGTGACTACGAGCAGTACTTC
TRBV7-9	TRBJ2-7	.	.	CSSSVTGQIAYEQYF	TGTTCCAGCAGCGTTACCGGACAGATTGCTTACGAGCAGTACTTC
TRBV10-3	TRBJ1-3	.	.	CASGVVRTGNTIYF	TGTGCCTCGGGTGTGGTTCGAACGGGAAACACCATATATTTT
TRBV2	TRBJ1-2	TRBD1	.	CATDSAGTGYGYTF	TGTGCCACTGACTCAGCCGGGACAGGGTATGGCTACACCTTC
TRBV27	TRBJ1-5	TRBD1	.	CASSLQGSYQPQHF	TGTGCCAGCAGTCTACAGGGGAGCTATCAGCCCCAGCATTTT
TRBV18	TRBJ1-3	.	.	CASSPRGRSGNTIYF	TGTGCCAGCTCACCACGGGGCCGCTCTGGAAACACCATATATTTT
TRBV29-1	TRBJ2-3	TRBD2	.	CSVEGLAGGQVSTDTQYF	TGCAGCGTCGAGGGTCTAGCGGGGGGCCAGGTGAGCACAGATACGCAGTATTTT
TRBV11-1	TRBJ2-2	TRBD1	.	CASSYSRTGIAGELFF	TGTGCCAGCAGCTATTCACGGACAGGGATCGCCGGGGAGCTGTTTTTT
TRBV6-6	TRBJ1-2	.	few	CASSYSAAKEGGYTF	TGTGCCAGCAGTTACTCCGCGGCCAAAGAAGGTGGCTACACCTTC
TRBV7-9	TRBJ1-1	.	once	CASSLVNRNTEAFF	TGTGCCAGCAGCTTAGTGAACAGAAACACTGAAGCTTTCTTT
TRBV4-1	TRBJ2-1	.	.	CASSQAPFSVVNEQFF	TGCGCCAGCAGCCAAGCCCCTTTCAGTGTCGTCAATGAGCAGTTCTTC